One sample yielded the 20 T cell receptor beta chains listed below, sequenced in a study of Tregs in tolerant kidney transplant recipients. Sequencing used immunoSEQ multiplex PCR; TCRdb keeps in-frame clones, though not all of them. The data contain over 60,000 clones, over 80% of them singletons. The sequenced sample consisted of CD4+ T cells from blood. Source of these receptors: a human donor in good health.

The CDR3 spells CASSSLYEQFF. For the CDR3, the DNA is TGTGCCAGCAGCTCCCTGTATGAGCAGTTCTTC. The rearrangement uses TRBV11-2 and TRBJ2-1; unclear D gene. From germline, CDR1 is SGHAT and CDR2 FQNNGV. The ends were cut back, 4 bases at V and 8 bases at J, with 6 bases in the middle. The CDR3 covers 11 residues.

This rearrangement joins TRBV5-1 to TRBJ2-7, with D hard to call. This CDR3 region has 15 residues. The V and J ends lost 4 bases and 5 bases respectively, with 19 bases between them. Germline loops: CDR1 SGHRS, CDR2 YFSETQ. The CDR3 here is CASSAGLRAPNEQYF. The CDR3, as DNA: TGCGCCAGCAGCGCCGGTCTTCGAGCCCCCAACGAGCAGTACTTC.

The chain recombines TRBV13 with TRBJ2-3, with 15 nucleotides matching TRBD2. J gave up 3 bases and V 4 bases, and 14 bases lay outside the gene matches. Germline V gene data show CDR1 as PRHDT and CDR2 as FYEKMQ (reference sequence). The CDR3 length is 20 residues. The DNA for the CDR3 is TGTGCCAGCAGCTCATCGCCCTGGACTAGCGGGGGGGCTAGGACAGATACGCAGTATTTT. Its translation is CASSSSPWTSGGARTDTQYF. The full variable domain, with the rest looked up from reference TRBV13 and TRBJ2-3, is AAGVIQSPRHLIKEKRETATLKCYPIPRHDTVYWYQQGPGQDPQFLISFYEKMQSDKGSIPDRFSAQQFSDYHSELNMSSLELGDSALYFCASSSSPWTSGGARTDTQYFGPGTRLTVL.

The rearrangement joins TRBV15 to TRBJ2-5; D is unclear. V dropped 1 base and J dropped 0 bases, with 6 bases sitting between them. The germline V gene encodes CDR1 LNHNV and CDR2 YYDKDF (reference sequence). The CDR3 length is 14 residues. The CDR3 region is CATSRGSYQETQYF. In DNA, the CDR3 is TGTGCCACCAGCAGAGGGAGCTACCAAGAGACCCAGTACTTC.

The CDR3 DNA follows: TGTGCCTGGTGTAAGGGGTACGAGCAGTACTTC. Translated: CAWCKGYEQYF. The genes are TRBV30 and TRBJ2-7; maybe TRBD1 (5 bases). The V and J ends lost 5 bases and 4 bases respectively, with 9 bases between them. The CDR3 spans 11 residues. Looked up from germline, CDR1 is GTSNPN and CDR2 is SVGIG (reference sequence).

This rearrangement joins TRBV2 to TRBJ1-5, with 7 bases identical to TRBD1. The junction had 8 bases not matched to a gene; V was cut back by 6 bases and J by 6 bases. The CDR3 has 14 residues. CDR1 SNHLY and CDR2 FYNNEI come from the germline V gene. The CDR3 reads CASRVGQVPQPQHF. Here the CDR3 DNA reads TGTGCCAGCAGAGTAGGACAGGTCCCTCAGCCCCAGCATTTT.

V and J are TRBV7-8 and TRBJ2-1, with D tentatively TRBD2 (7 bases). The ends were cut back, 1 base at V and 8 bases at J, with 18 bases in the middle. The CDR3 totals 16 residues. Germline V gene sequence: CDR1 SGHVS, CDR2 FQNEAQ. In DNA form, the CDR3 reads TGTGCCAGCAGCTTAGTGTTGGGTGGGGGGGCCTATGAGCAGTTCTTC. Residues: CASSLVLGGGAYEQFF.

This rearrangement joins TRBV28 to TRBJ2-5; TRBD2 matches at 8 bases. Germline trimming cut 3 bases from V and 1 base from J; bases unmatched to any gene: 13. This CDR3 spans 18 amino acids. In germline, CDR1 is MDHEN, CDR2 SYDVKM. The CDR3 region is CASSFGRGRRALQETQYF. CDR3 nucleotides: TGTGCCAGCAGTTTCGGGAGGGGGAGACGGGCCCTCCAAGAGACCCAGTACTTC.

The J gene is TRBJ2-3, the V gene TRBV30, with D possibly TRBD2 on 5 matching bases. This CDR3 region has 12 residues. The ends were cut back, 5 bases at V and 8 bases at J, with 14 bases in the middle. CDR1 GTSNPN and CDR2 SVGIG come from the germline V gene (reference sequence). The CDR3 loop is CAWQIRGITQYF. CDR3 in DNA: TGTGCCTGGCAGATTCGGGGAATTACGCAGTATTTT.

CDR3 DNA sequence: TGTGCCAGCAGCCCACAGGGGGATGAGGTCGTGAACACTGAAGCTTTCTTT. Its translation is CASSPQGDEVVNTEAFF. This chain links TRBV2 with TRBJ1-1; TRBD1 agrees at 8 bases. This CDR3 region has 17 residues. CDR1 SNHLY and CDR2 FYNNEI come from the germline V gene. Trimming at V came to 6 bases and at J to 0 bases, leaving 12 bases not matched to a gene.

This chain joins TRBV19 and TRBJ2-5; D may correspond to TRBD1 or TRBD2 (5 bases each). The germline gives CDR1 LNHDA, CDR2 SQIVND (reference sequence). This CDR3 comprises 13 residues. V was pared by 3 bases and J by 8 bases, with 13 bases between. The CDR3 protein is CASSIKGRSTQYF. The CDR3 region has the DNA TGTGCCAGTAGTATCAAGGGACGTAGTACCCAGTACTTC.

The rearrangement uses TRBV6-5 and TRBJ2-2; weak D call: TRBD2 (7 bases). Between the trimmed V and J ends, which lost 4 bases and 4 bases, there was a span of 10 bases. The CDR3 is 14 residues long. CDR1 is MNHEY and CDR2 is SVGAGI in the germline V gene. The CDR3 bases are TGTGCCAGCAGTTGGCGGGGGCTCACCGGGGAGCTGTTTTTT. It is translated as CASSWRGLTGELFF.

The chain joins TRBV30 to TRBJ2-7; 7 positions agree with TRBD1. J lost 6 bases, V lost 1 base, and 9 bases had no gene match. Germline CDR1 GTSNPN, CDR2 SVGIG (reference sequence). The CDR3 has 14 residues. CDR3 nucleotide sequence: TGTGCCTGGAGTGCGACAGGGTGGGGGCTCGAGCAGTACTTC. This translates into CAWSATGWGLEQYF.

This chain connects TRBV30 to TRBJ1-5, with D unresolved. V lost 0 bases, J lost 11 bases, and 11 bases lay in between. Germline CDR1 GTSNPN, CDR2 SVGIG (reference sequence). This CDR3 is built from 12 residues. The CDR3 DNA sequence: TGTGCCTGGAGTGTACCTCGTGGGGCCCAGCATTTT. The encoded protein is CAWSVPRGAQHF.

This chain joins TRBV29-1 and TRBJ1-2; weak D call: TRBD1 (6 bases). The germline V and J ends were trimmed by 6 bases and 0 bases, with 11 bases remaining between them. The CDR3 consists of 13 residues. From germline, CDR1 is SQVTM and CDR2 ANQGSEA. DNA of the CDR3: TGCAGCGTCCGACAGGCAGCTAACTATGGCTACACCTTC. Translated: CSVRQAANYGYTF.

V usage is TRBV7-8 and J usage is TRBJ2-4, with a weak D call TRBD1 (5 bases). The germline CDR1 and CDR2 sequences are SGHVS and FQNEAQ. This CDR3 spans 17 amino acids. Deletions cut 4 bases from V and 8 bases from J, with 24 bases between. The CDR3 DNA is TGTGCCAGCAGCTCGACCCTTCAGGCAGGGCGAAGATACATTCAGTACTTC. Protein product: CASSSTLQAGRRYIQYF.

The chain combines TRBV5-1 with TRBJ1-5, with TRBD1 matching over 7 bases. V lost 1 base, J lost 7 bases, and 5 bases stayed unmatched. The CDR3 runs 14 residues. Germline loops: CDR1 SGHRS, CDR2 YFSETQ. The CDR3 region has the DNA TGCGCCAGCAGCTTGTCAGGGGGGCGGCAGCCCCAGCATTTT. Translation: CASSLSGGRQPQHF.

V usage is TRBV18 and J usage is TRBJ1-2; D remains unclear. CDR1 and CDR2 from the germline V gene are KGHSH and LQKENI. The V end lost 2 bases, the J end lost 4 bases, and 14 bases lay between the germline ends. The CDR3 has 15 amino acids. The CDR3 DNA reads TGTGCCAGCTCACCATTGCAGGATAGCCTCTATGGCTACACCTTC. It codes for CASSPLQDSLYGYTF.

CDR3 protein: CASSFGLGGIGTGELFF. Written as DNA, the CDR3 is TGTGCCAGCAGCTTTGGTTTAGGCGGAATCGGCACCGGGGAGCTGTTTTTT. The rearrangement uses TRBV7-9 and TRBJ2-2; D gene ambiguous. There are 17 residues in the CDR3. CDR1 and CDR2 (germline): SEHNR, FQNEAQ (reference sequence). V dropped 3 bases and J dropped 4 bases, with 18 bases sitting between them. Complete variable domain (other parts from reference TRBV7-9 and TRBJ2-2): DTGVSQNPRHKITKRGQNVTFRCDPISEHNRLYWYRQTLGQGPEFLTYFQNEAQLEKSRLLSDRFSAERPKGSFSTLEIQRTEQGDSAMYLCASSFGLGGIGTGELFFGEGSRLTVL.

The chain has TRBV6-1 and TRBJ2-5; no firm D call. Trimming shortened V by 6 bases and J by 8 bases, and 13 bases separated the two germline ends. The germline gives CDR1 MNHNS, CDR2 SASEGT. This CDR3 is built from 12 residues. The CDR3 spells CASSVMWETQYF. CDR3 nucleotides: TGTGCCAGCAGCGTGATGTGGGAAACCCAGTACTTC.